This T cell receptor (beta chain) derives from a study of response to subunit inactivated influenza vaccine. Regarding the study as a whole: Researchers suggested that each seasonal influenza vaccination recruits few new T cells.

Each CDR3 protein is one row after TCRdb ran MiXCR on the RT-PCR reads. The data contain hundreds of thousands of distinct CDR3 sequences, about 15% of them singletons. This clonotype was observed a handful of times. Its specificity is unknown. The sample here was PBMCs from blood, taken around 14 days before vaccination. The clonotype comes from a man aged 45-65 years who received an inactivated influenza vaccine.

The CDR3 here is CSVGGLSSYEQYF. The CDR3 DNA sequence: TGCAGCGTCGGTGGGCTGAGCTCCTACGAGCAGTACTTC. The chain combines TRBV29-1 with TRBJ2-7; D is uncertain. The germline V and J ends were trimmed by 6 bases and 0 bases, with 12 bases remaining between them. The CDR3 runs to 13 residues. Looked up from germline, CDR1 is SQVTM and CDR2 is ANQGSEA.